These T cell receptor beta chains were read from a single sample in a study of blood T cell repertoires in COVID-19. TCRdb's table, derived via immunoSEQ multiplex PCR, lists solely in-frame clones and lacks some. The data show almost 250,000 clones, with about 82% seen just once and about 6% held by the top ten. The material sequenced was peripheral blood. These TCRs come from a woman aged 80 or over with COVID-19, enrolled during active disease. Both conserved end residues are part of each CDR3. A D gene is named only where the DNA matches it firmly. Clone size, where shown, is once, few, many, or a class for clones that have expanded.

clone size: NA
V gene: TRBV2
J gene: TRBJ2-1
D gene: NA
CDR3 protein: CASSPLPRTDQGGEQFF
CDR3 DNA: TGTGCCAGCAGTCCCTTACCCCGGACAGATCAAGGAGGTGAGCAGTTCTTC

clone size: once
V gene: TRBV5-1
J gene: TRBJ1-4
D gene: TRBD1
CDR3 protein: CASSLEAGGEKLFF
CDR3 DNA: TGCGCCAGCAGCTTGGAGGCAGGGGGGGAAAAACTGTTTTTT

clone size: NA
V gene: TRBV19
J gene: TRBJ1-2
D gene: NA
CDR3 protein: CASRDTDRGLLTF
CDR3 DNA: TGTGCCAGTAGGGATACGGACAGAGGATTGCTCACCTTC

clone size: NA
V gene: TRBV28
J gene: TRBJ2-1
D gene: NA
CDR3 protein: CAIEGVSGINEQFF
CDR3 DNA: TGTGCCATAGAGGGCGTATCCGGGATCAATGAGCAGTTCTTC

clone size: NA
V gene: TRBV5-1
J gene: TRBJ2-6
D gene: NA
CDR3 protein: CASSFGINSGANVLTF
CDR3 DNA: TGCGCCAGCAGCTTTGGCATTAACTCTGGGGCCAACGTCCTGACTTTC

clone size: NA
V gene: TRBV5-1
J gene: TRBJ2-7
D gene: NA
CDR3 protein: CASSLRAQGEQYF
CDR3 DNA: TGCGCCAGCAGCTTACGGGCCCAGGGGGAGCAGTACTTC

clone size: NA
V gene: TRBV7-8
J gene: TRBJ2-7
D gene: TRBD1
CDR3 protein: CASSRGGTGTSYEQYF
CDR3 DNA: TGTGCCAGCAGCCGCGGAGGGACAGGTACCTCCTACGAGCAGTACTTC

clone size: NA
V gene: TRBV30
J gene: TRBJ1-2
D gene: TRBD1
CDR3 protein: CAWRISSTGGGGYTF
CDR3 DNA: TGTGCCTGGAGAATATCTTCGACAGGGGGAGGTGGCTACACCTTC

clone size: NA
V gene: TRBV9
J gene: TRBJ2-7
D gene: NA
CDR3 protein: CASSVGFIGGGGSYEQYF
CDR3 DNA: TGTGCCAGCAGCGTAGGCTTTATTGGGGGAGGTGGCTCCTACGAGCAGTACTTC

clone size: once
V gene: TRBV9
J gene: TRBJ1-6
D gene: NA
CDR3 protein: CASKGEGNSPLHF
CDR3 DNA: TGTGCCAGCAAGGGGGAAGGCAATTCACCCCTCCACTTT

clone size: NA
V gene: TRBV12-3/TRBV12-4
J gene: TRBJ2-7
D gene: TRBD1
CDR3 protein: CASSRGQGGEQYF
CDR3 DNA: TGTGCCAGCAGCAGGGGACAGGGCGGCGAGCAGTACTTC

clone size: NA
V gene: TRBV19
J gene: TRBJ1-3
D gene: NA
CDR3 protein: CASTSSGRRNTIYF
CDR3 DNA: TGTGCCAGTACCTCTTCAGGGCGGAGAAACACCATATATTTT

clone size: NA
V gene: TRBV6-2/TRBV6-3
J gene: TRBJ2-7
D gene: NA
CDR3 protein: CASSSPTVIREQYF
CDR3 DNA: TGTGCCAGCAGTTCCCCGACTGTTATCCGCGAGCAGTACTTC